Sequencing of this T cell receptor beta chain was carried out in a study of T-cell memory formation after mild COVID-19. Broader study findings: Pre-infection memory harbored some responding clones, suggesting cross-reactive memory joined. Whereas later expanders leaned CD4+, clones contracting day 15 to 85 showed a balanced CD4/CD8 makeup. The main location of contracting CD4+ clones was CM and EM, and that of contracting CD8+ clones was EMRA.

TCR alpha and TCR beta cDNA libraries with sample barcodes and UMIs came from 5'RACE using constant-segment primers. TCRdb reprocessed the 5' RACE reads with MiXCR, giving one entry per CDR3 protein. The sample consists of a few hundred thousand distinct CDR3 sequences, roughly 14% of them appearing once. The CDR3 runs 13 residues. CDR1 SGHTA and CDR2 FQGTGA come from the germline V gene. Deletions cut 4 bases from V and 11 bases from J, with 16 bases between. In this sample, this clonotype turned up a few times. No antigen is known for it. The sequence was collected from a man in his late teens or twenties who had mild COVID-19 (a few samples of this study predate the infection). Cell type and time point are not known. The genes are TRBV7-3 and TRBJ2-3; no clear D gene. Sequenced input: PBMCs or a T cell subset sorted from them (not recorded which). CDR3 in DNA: TGTGCCAGCAGCTCAAAGATGTTGGCGGAGCAGTATTTT. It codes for CASSSKMLAEQYF. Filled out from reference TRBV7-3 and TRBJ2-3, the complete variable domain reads GAGVSQTPSNKVTEKGKYVELRCDPISGHTALYWYRQSLGQGPEFLIYFQGTGAADDSGLPNDRFFAVRPEGSVSTLKIQRTERGDSAVYLCASSSKMLAEQYFGPGTRLTVL.